This T cell receptor (beta chain) was retrieved from a study of post-analysis software for immune sequencing data. Study context: The cohort encompassed relapsing-remitting, secondary progressive and progressive-relapsing multiple sclerosis disease courses.

Unique-molecular-identifier-tagged TCR beta cDNA libraries were used. Starting from about 0.98 to 11 million T cells, the study yielded 460,000 or so cDNA molecules. MiXCR was run by TCRdb on the PCR reads, yielding one entry per CDR3 protein. The top ten clones hold approximately 4.5% of a sample with about 820,000 distinct CDR3 sequences, approximately 57% of them seen once. Study results and caveats: Samples from a shared batch, those prepared together, strongly co-clustered by F measure. Relative to controls, patients with multiple sclerosis showed significantly lower normalized Chao1 diversity.

As regards this clonotype: Its antigen is still unknown.

This TCR was sampled from a girl aged 5 to 17 with multiple sclerosis. The source material was blood.

CDR3 nucleotides: TGTGCCAGTTCTAGCGGGAGTGTATACGAGCAGTACTTC. Protein: CASSSGSVYEQYF. The J gene is TRBJ2-7, the V gene TRBV19; 10 positions agree with TRBD2. V was pared by 8 bases and J by 4 bases, with 5 bases of the junction left unmatched. Germline CDR1 is LNHDA and CDR2 is SQIVND (reference sequence). There are 13 residues in the CDR3.